The sequence of this T cell receptor (beta chain) was determined in a study of CXCR3-negative and CXCR3-positive naive CD8 T cells (dated by TCRdb to about 2019). Regarding the research as a whole: About 135 million TRB reads were obtained in total, roughly 1.5 +/- 0.3 million reads per library. Diversity and physicochemical repertoire analyses were performed on around 10 donors pooled from two independent experiments. Naive subsets from about five donors and memory cells from 3 donors were included in the TRBV-TRBJ cluster analysis.

Each CD8+ T cell subset was flow-sorted in triplicate, with fewer than 350,000 cells per subset placed directly into RLT lysis buffer. To keep memory contaminants out, a stringent definition of naive CD8+ T cells was applied: CD45RO-CCR7+CD27+CD95-. Standard density gradient centrifugation was used to isolate peripheral blood mononuclear cells from buffy coats. A FACSAria III was used to flow-sort naive CD8+ T cells into CXCR3-negative and CXCR3-positive populations. An RNeasy Mini Kit was used to extract total RNA from the sorted cells. Taken from the germline V gene, the CDR1 and CDR2 loops are SNHLY and FYNNEI. The CDR3 numbers 15 residues from cysteine through phenylalanine. The protein alone is recorded here. A word on this clonotype: What antigen it recognizes has not been identified.

The run used a NextSeq 550. The Human TCR Profiling Kit (MiLaboratory) was used to prepare UMI-labeled 5' RACE TRB cDNA libraries. The full amount of extracted RNA was used for cDNA synthesis, and the full amount of resulting cDNA was used for PCR amplification. Libraries were prepared in parallel with an identical number of PCR cycles. Per the authors' processing: MIGEC and MiXCR extracted about 50,000 +/- 10,000 unique UMI-labeled TRB cDNA molecules per library, requiring at least two reads per UMI. An average of approximately 40,000 +/- 10,000 functional in-frame TRB CDR3 nucleotide clonotypes without stop codons was found per library. After downsampling to 5000 UMI-labeled TRB molecules per sample, diversity metrics such as normalized Shannon-Wiener and Chao1 were calculated in VDJtools. For the central five CDR3 residues, VDJtools calculated physicochemical properties weighted by clonotype size, namely interaction energy, strength, volume and Kidera factor 4. Reads reprocessed by TCRdb are summarized as one entry per CDR3 protein sequence, and DNA is absent. In this record, the V and J calls reflect TCRdb's handling and not the investigators' own analysis. The sample's records list approximately 66,000 distinct CDR3 sequences. The ten largest clonotypes hold 1.5% of the sample.

Study-wide findings and limitations: Both naive subsets had comparably high repertoire diversity, while memory CD8+ T cells had much lower repertoire diversity. Freshly isolated PBMCs were used for most assays because CXCR3 expression partially decreased after cryopreservation. TRBV-TRBJ usage was similar between naive CXCR3-negative and CXCR3-positive cells from the same donor, while memory cells showed distinct patterns. Because surface CD5, which is linked to self-reactivity in mice, was comparable between the naive subsets, TCR interaction strength was also inferred from the physicochemical properties of TRB CDR3s. Compared with CXCR3-negative naive cells, CXCR3-positive naive cells had TRB CDR3s with higher hydrophobicity (lower Kidera factor 4), lower energy, and higher strength and volume indices.

This sequence originates from a human donor in good health. Some clones in this sample may be carry-over from other donors' samples. The V and J segments used are TRBV2 and TRBJ1-5; TCRdb names TRBD1, which stays unverified in the absence of DNA. The specimen was naive CXCR3- CD8+ T cells from blood. The meaning of the sample's cell subset or site label: CD45RO-CCR7+CD27+CD95- naive CD8+ T cells lacking CXCR3 (TNR3-). The CDR3 has the sequence CASSEVTGGNQPQHF.